This TCR beta chain originates from a study of OX40 agonist ivuxolimab in advanced cancers. The assay was immunoSEQ multiplex PCR, and TCRdb's table has in-frame clones only and misses some. The data contain over 75,000 clones, around 94% of them seen just once; the ten biggest clones take up 2% to 3%. Autoimmune disease history or systemic immunosuppression led to patient exclusion. The CDR3 contains 10 residues. CDR1 and CDR2 (germline): SNHLY, FYNNEI. With 7 bases removed from V and 8 bases from J, the gap between germline ends came to 8 bases. This clone was seen only a few times. The source was CD4+ or CD8+ T cells sorted from blood, collected in a trial of the OX40 agonist ivuxolimab. The clonotype originates from an adult with an advanced solid tumor such as melanoma, head and neck, liver or kidney cancer. The gene calls are TRBV2 and TRBJ1-2, with D uncertain. The CDR3 DNA is TGTGCCAGCAACGGCCTCGGCTACACCTTC. Its protein is CASNGLGYTF.